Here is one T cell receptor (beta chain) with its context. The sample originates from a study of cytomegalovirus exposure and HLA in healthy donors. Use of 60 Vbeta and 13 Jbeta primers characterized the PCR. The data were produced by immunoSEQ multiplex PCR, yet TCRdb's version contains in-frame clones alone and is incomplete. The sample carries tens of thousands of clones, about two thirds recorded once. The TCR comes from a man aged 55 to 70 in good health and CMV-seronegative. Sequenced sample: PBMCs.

CDR3: CASSILQGSPETQYF. CDR3 in DNA: TGTGCCAGCAGTATCTTACAGGGCTCCCCAGAGACCCAGTACTTC. The chain links TRBV2 to TRBJ2-5; perhaps TRBD1 as D (6 bases). The CDR3 totals 15 residues. Germline V lookup: CDR1 SNHLY, CDR2 FYNNEI. The V and J ends lost 5 bases and 4 bases respectively, with 17 bases between them.